A single sample gave rise to the 15 T cell receptor beta chains below, sequenced in a study of OX40 agonist ivuxolimab in advanced cancers. Here immunoSEQ multiplex PCR was the method, and the copy in TCRdb shows in-frame clones only, minus some. In the table there are tens of thousands of clones, 70% to 90% of which are singletons. The sample was CD4+ or CD8+ T cells sorted from blood, taken in a trial of the OX40 agonist ivuxolimab. The source of these receptors is an adult with an advanced solid tumor such as melanoma, head and neck, liver or kidney cancer.

In this sample, this clone turned up once. This chain joins TRBV27 and TRBJ1-4, with 7 bases lining up with TRBD1. The CDR3 extends over 13 amino acids. Germline loops: CDR1 MNHEY, CDR2 SMNVEV (reference sequence). The junction had 5 bases not matched to a gene; V was cut back by 6 bases and J by 7 bases. CDR3 region: CASRSGQSEKLFF. CDR3 bases: TGTGCCAGCAGGTCGGGACAGTCTGAAAAACTGTTTTTT.

J is TRBJ1-1 and V is TRBV28; D possibly corresponds to TRBD1 (6 bases). The V and J ends lost 5 bases and 3 bases respectively, with 16 bases between them. The CDR3 length is 15 residues. CDR1 MDHEN and CDR2 SYDVKM come from the germline V gene. CDR3 in amino acids: CASSRSGAQDTEAFF. CDR3 in DNA: TGTGCCAGCAGTAGGTCAGGGGCTCAGGACACTGAAGCTTTCTTT. Together with reference TRBV28 and TRBJ1-1, the CDR3 gives the full variable domain: DVKVTQSSRYLVKRTGEKVFLECVQDMDHENMFWYRQDPGLGLRLIYFSYDVKMKEKGDIPEGYSVSREKKERFSLILESASTNQTSMYLCASSRSGAQDTEAFFGQGTRLTVV.

This clone came up a few times. This chain joins TRBV2 and TRBJ1-2, with TRBD1 matching 7 bases. V shed 7 bases, J shed 5 bases, and the junction held 10 bases outside the gene matches. Germline-derived CDR1 and CDR2 are SNHLY and FYNNEI. CDR3 length: 14 amino acids. This chain's CDR3 is CASKGTALSYGYTF. The CDR3 nucleotides read TGTGCCAGCAAGGGGACAGCACTATCTTATGGCTACACCTTC.

This chain joins TRBV9 and TRBJ1-5, with D uncertain. With 2 bases removed from V and 3 bases from J, the gap between germline ends came to 6 bases. The CDR3 extends over 13 amino acids. Germline CDR1 reads SGDLS; CDR2 reads YYNGEE. The CDR3 region has the DNA TGTGCCAGCAGCGTCAATGACAATCAGCCCCAGCATTTT. It translates to CASSVNDNQPQHF.

The rearrangement uses TRBV19 and TRBJ2-2; 9 bases agree with TRBD2. The CDR3 is 15 residues long. The trim removed 2 bases at V and 6 bases at J, leaving 4 bases unmatched. Germline V gives CDR1 LNHDA, CDR2 SQIVND (reference sequence). CDR3 nucleotides: TGTGCCAGTAGTATAAGCGCGGGAGGGTCCGGGGAGCTGTTTTTT. Residues: CASSISAGGSGELFF. The full variable domain, completed using reference TRBV19 and TRBJ2-2, is DGGITQSPKYLFRKEGQNVTLSCEQNLNHDAMYWYRQDPGQGLRLIYYSQIVNDFQKGDIAEGYSVSREKKESFPLTVTSAQKNPTAFYLCASSISAGGSGELFFGEGSRLTVL.

This clone was counted a few times. The chain combines TRBV15 with TRBJ1-3, with D tentatively TRBD1 (5 bases). CDR3 length equals 16 residues. Germline assignment: CDR1 LNHNV and CDR2 YYDKDF (reference sequence). Trimming took 3 bases from V and 0 from J, leaving 12 bases between them. The CDR3 sequence: CATSRDPQASGNTIYF. The CDR3 coding sequence is TGTGCCACCAGCAGGGACCCACAGGCCTCTGGAAACACCATATATTTT.

CDR3 nucleotides: TGTGCCAGCAAGTTCGGGACAGGGGTTCGCACTAGCGGGAGGTCCGATGAGCAGTTCTTC. Encoded protein: CASKFGTGVRTSGRSDEQFF. The chain carries TRBV2 and TRBJ2-1, with 12 bases aligning to TRBD2. Germline trimming cut 7 bases from V and 8 bases from J; bases unmatched to any gene: 24. Germline CDR1 and CDR2: SNHLY and FYNNEI. There are 20 residues in the CDR3.

The chain uses TRBV7-2 and TRBJ2-7; 7 bases line up with TRBD1. Germline values: CDR1 SGHTA, CDR2 FQGNSA. The CDR3 covers 14 residues. The V segment lost 1 base and the J segment 2 bases; nucleotides outside the gene matches: 2. CDR3 sequence reads: CASSLGDSTYEQYF. CDR3 in DNA: TGTGCCAGCAGCTTAGGGGACAGTACCTACGAGCAGTACTTC.

V is TRBV7-9 and J is TRBJ1-3; weak D call: TRBD1 (6 bases). Between the trimmed V and J ends, which lost 5 bases and 0 bases, there was a span of 14 bases. The CDR3 totals 16 residues. Germline CDR1 reads SEHNR; CDR2 reads FQNEAQ (reference sequence). CDR3 protein: CASSPGGLSSGNTIYF. DNA for the CDR3: TGTGCCAGCAGCCCCGGGGGGCTGAGCTCTGGAAACACCATATATTTT.

The chain is built from TRBV4-3 and TRBJ1-6, with D perhaps TRBD1 (6 bases). The CDR3 is 16 residues long. Germline CDR1 is LGHNA and CDR2 is YSLEER. Trimming took 1 base from V and 10 from J, leaving 17 bases between them. CDR3 in amino acids: CASSQVSGVRNSPLHF. CDR3 sequence (DNA): TGCGCCAGCAGCCAAGTATCAGGGGTGAGGAACTCACCCCTCCACTTT.

This chain connects TRBV27 to TRBJ2-5; D call uncertain. The CDR3 totals 15 residues. V gave up 3 bases and J gave up 1 base, with 12 bases separating them. Germline V gene lookup returns CDR1 MNHEY and CDR2 SMNVEV (reference sequence). The chain's CDR3 is CASSLEHTSQETQYF. In DNA form, the CDR3 reads TGTGCCAGCAGTTTGGAACACACCAGCCAAGAGACCCAGTACTTC.

The chain is built from TRBV29-1 and TRBJ1-5; 9 positions match TRBD1. Germline trimming cut 7 bases from V and 5 bases from J; bases unmatched to any gene: 9. From germline, CDR1 is SQVTM and CDR2 ANQGSEA. There are 14 residues in the CDR3. CDR3 loop: CSARGTGWDQPQHF. The DNA for the CDR3 is TGCAGCGCGCGCGGGACAGGGTGGGATCAGCCCCAGCATTTT.

The CDR3: CATSRDRGEKLFF. The CDR3 coding sequence is TGTGCCACCAGCAGAGACAGGGGAGAAAAACTGTTTTTT. V usage is TRBV15 and J usage is TRBJ1-4, with D maybe TRBD1 (6 bases). This CDR3 contains 13 residues. Germline V gene sequence: CDR1 LNHNV, CDR2 YYDKDF (reference sequence). Trimming removed 0 bases at V and 8 bases at J, with 7 bases between.

This chain connects TRBV6-5 to TRBJ2-4; a possible D gene is TRBD1 (6 bases). This CDR3 spans 15 amino acids. The V end was cut by 4 bases, the J end by 0 bases, with 10 bases between. Germline loops: CDR1 MNHEY, CDR2 SVGAGI. The CDR3 DNA follows: TGTGCCAGCAGTTCAGGGGCGCTAGCCAAAAACATTCAGTACTTC. It translates to CASSSGALAKNIQYF.

J is TRBJ2-2 and V is TRBV4-3; D is undetermined. Germline V CDR1 and CDR2: LGHNA, YSLEER. V was pared by 4 bases and J by 2 bases, with 5 bases between. The CDR3 consists of 13 residues. CDR3 DNA sequence: TGCGCCAGCAGCCTGGGCAACACCGGGGAGCTGTTTTTT. It codes for CASSLGNTGELFF.